One T cell receptor (beta chain) is described in this entry. These data belong to a study of cytomegalovirus exposure and HLA in healthy donors. CDR3 length: 14 amino acids. Per the germline V gene, CDR1 is SGHVS and CDR2 is FQNEAQ. The V and J ends lost 5 bases and 4 bases respectively, with 12 bases between them. PCR primers comprised 60 Vbeta and 13 Jbeta primers. The data were produced by immunoSEQ multiplex PCR, yet TCRdb's version contains in-frame clones alone and is incomplete. This sample carries 150,000 to 200,000 clones, less than 80% of them seen once, and the ten largest clones take around 1.6%.

This TCR was sampled from a man aged 18 to 30 in good health and CMV-seronegative. This chain uses TRBV7-8 with TRBJ1-5; tentative D call: TRBD1 (6 bases). The specimen was PBMCs. CDR3 coding DNA: TGTGCCAGCAGCCCCCCCACAGGGAATCAGCCCCAGCATTTT. Protein: CASSPPTGNQPQHF.